One sample yielded the 8 T cell receptor beta chains listed below, sequenced in a study of memory CD4+ T cells and cytomegalovirus serostatus. The sort gate was single viable CD3+CD4+CD8-CD45RO+ cells for memory CD4+ T cells. Sequenced by immunoSEQ multiplex PCR; TCRdb stores in-frame clones only, minus some. Among tens of thousands of clones listed, over 65% were seen once. What was sequenced was memory CD4+ T cells from blood. These receptors were taken from an adult in good health and CMV-seropositive.

V is TRBV6-6 and J is TRBJ1-1, with a tentative D call TRBD1 (5 bases). V dropped 6 bases and J dropped 8 bases, with 10 bases sitting between them. CDR3 length: 11 amino acids. Per the germline V gene, CDR1 is MNHNY and CDR2 is SVGAGI (reference sequence). In DNA, the CDR3 is TGTGCCAGCAGCGACAGTATCGAAGCTTTCTTT. Its protein is CASSDSIEAFF.

The chain has TRBV5-6 and TRBJ1-1; tentative D call: TRBD1 (6 bases). V was shortened by 3 bases and J by 1 base, with 10 bases between the two germline ends. The length of the CDR3 is 14 residues. In germline, CDR1 is SGHDT, CDR2 YYEEEE. The CDR3 DNA reads as TGTGCCAGCAGCTCGTTGACAGGGAACACTGAAGCTTTCTTT. Translated, it gives CASSSLTGNTEAFF.

V gene TRBV20-1 combines with J gene TRBJ2-3; 7 bases line up with TRBD1. J was trimmed by 7 bases and V by 5 bases; bases with no gene match: 3. The V gene's germline CDR1 is DFQATT and CDR2 SNEGSKA (reference sequence). This CDR3 region has 11 residues. The CDR3 loop is CSAQGVYTQYF. The CDR3 DNA reads TGCAGTGCTCAGGGGGTGTATACGCAGTATTTT.

This chain uses TRBV6-6 with TRBJ2-2; unclear D gene. Germline CDR1 and CDR2: MNHNY and SVGAGI (reference sequence). The CDR3 consists of 15 residues. The ends were cut back, 6 bases at V and 0 bases at J, with 11 bases in the middle. The DNA of the CDR3 is TGTGCCAGCAGGAGGAGCAGCGCGAACACCGGGGAGCTGTTTTTT. Translating it yields CASRRSSANTGELFF.

The chain carries TRBV6-5 and TRBJ1-4; TRBD1 might be the D (6 bases). Trimming took 6 bases from V and 6 from J, leaving 17 bases between them. Per the germline V gene, CDR1 is MNHEY and CDR2 is SVGAGI. The CDR3 is 15 residues long. CDR3 region: CASSDPGGADEKLFF. CDR3 coding DNA: TGTGCCAGCAGCGACCCTGGGGGGGCGGATGAAAAACTGTTTTTT.

The CDR3: CASAGGASGELFF. The DNA for the CDR3 is TGTGCCAGCGCAGGGGGCGCCTCCGGGGAGCTGTTTTTT. J is TRBJ2-2 and V is TRBV2, with TRBD1 matching over 8 bases. V lost 8 bases to trimming and J lost 6 bases; unmatched junction nucleotides: 5. The CDR3 contains 13 residues. CDR1 is SNHLY, CDR2 FYNNEI, per germline.

The chain is built from TRBV7-2 and TRBJ2-4, with 9 positions matching TRBD1. V gave up 1 base and J gave up 1 base; unmatched junction bases: 11. Germline V CDR1 and CDR2: SGHTA, FQGNSA. The CDR3 sequence is 19 residues long. CDR3 bases: TGTGCCAGCAGCTTAGATCAAGGTGGGACAGGGAGGGCCAAAAACATTCAGTACTTC. Its translation: CASSLDQGGTGRAKNIQYF.

A few counts support this clone. This rearrangement joins TRBV18 to TRBJ1-4, with D unclear. Germline CDR1 is KGHSH and CDR2 is LQKENI. Trimming pared 8 bases from V and 2 bases from J, leaving 12 bases between. The CDR3 has 14 residues. Here the CDR3 reads CASARMGTNEKLFF. CDR3 in DNA: TGTGCCAGCGCCCGCATGGGGACTAATGAAAAACTGTTTTTT.